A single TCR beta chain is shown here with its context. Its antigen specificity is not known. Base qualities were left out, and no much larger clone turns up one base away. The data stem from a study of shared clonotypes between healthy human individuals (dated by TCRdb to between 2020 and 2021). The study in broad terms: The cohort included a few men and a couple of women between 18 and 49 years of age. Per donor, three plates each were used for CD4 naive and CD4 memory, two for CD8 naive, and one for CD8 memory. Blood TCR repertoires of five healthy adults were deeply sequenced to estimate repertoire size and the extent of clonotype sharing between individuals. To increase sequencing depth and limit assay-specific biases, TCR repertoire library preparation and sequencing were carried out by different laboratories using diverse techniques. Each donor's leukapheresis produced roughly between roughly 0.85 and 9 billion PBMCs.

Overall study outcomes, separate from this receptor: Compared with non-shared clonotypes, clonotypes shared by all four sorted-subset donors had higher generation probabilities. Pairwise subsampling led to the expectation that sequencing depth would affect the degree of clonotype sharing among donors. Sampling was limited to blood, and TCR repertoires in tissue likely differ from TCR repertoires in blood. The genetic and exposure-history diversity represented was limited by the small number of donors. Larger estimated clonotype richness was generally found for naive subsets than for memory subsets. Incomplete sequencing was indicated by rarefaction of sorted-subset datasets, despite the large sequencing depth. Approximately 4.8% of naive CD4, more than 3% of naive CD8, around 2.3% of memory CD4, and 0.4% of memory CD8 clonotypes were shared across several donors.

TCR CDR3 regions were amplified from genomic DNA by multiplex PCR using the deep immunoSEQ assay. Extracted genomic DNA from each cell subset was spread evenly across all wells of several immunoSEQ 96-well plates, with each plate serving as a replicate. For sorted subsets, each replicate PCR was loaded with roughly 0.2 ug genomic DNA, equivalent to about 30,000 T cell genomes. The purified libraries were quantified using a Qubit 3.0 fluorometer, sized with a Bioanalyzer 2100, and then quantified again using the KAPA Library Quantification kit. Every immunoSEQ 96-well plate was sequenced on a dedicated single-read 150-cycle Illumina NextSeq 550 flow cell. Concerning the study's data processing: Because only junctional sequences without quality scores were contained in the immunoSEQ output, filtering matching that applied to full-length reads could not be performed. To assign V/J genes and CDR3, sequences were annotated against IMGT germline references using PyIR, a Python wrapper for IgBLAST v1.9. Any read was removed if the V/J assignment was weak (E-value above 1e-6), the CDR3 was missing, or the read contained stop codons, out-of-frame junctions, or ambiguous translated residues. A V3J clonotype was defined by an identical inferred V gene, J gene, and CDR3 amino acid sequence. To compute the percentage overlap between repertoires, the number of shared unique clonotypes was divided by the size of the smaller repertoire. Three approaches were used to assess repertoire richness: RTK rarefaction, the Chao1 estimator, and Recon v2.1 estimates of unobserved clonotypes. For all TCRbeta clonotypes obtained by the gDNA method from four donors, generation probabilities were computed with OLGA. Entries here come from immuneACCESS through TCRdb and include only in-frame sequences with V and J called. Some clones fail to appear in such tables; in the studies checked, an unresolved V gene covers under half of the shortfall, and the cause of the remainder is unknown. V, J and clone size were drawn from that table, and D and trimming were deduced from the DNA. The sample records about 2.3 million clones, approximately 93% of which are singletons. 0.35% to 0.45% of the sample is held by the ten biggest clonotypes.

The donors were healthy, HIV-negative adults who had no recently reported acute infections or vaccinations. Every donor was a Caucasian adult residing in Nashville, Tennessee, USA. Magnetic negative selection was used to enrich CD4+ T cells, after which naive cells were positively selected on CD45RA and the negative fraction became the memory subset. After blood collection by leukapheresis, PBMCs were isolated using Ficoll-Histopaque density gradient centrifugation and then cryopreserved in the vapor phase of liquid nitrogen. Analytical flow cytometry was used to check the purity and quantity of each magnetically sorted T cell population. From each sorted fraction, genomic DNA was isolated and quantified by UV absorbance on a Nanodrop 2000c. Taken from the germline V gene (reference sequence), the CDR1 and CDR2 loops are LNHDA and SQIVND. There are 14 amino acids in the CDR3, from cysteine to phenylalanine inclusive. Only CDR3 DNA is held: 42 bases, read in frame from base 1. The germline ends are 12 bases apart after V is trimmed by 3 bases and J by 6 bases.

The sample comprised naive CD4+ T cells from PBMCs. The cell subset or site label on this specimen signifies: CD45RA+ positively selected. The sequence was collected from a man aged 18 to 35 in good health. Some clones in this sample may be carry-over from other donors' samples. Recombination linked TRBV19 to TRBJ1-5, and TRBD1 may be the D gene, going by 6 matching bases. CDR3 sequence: CASSMRQGSQPQHF. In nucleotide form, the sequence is TGTGCCAGTAGTATGCGGCAGGGGTCTCAGCCCCAGCATTTT.